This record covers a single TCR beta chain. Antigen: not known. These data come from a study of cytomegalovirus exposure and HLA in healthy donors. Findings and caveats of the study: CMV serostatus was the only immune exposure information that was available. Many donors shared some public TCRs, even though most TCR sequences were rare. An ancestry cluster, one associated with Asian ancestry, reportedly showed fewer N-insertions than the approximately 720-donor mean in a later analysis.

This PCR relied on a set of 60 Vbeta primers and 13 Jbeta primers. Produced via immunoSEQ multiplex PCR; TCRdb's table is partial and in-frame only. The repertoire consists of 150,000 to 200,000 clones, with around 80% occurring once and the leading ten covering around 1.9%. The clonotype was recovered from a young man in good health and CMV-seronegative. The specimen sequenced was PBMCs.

Here the CDR3 DNA reads TGTGCCAGCAGCTTGGGGACAGGAAACTATGGCTACACCTTC. Protein product: CASSLGTGNYGYTF. The rearrangement joins TRBV5-4 to TRBJ1-2; 7 nucleotides match TRBD1. Germline V CDR1 and CDR2: SGHNT, YYREEE (reference sequence). Trimming took 0 bases from V and 2 from J; bases not matched to a gene: 1. CDR3 length: 14 amino acids.